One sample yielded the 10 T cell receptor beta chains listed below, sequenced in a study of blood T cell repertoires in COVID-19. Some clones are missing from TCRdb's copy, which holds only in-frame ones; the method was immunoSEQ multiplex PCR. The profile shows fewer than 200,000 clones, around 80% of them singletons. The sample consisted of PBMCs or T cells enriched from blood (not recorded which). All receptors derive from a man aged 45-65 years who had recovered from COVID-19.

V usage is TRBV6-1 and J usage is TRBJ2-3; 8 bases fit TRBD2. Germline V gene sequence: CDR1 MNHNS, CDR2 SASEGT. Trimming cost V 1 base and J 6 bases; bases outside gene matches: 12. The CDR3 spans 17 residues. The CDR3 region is CASSEGQRGKPGDTQYF. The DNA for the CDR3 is TGTGCCAGCAGTGAAGGGCAGCGGGGGAAACCCGGGGATACGCAGTATTTT.

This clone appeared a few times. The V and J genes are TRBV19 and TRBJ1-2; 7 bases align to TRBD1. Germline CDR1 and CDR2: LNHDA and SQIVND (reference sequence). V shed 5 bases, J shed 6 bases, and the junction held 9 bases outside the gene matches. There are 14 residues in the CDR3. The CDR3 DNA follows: TGTGCCAGTAGTTCCCGGACAGGCGCTCATGGCTACACCTTC. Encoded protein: CASSSRTGAHGYTF.

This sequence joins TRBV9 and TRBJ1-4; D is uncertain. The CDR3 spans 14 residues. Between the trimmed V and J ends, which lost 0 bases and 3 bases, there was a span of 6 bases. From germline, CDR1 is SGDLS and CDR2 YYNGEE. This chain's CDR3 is CASSVGSANEKLFF. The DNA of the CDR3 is TGTGCCAGCAGCGTAGGGAGTGCTAATGAAAAACTGTTTTTT.

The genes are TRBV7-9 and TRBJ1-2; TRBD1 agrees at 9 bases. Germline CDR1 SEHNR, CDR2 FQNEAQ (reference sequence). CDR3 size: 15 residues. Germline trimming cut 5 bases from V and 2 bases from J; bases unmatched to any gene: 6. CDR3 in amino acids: CASSLTGGSNYGYTF. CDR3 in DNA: TGTGCCAGCAGCCTGACAGGGGGTTCGAACTATGGCTACACCTTC.

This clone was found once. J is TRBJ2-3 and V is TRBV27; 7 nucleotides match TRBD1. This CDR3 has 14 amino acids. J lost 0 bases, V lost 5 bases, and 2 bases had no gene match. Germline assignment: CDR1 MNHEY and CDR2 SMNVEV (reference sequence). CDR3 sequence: CASSRDRSTDTQYF. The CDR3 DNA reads TGTGCCAGCAGTCGGGACAGAAGCACAGATACGCAGTATTTT.

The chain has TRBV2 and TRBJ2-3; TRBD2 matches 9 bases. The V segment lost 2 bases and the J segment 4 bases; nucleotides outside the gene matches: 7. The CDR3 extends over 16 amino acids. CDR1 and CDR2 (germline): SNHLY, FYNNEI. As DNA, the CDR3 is TGTGCCAGCAGTGAAATGGGCGGGGGGGCCGCAGATACGCAGTATTTT. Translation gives CASSEMGGGAADTQYF.

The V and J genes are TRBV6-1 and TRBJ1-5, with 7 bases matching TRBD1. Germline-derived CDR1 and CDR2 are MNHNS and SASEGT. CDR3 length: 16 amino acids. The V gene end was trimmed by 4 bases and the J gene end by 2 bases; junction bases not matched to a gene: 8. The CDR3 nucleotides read TGTGCCAGCAGTGGGGCCGACAGGGATGGCAATCAGCCCCAGCATTTT. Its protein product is CASSGADRDGNQPQHF.

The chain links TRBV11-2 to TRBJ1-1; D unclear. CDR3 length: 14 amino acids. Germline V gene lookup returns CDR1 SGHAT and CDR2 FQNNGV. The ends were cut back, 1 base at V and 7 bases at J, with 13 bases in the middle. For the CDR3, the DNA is TGTGCCAGCAGCTTAGCTGGAATACAGAATGAAGCTTTCTTT. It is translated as CASSLAGIQNEAFF.

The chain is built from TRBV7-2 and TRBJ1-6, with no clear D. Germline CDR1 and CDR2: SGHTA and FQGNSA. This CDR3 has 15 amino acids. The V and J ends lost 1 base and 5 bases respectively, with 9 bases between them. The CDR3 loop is CASSLGGINNSPLHF. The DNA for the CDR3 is TGTGCCAGCAGCTTAGGAGGGATTAATAATTCACCCCTCCACTTT.

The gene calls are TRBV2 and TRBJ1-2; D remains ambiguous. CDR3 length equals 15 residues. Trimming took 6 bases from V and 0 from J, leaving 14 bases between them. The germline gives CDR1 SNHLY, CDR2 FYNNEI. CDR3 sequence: CASSSQTLANYGYTF. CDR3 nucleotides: TGTGCCAGCAGCTCTCAGACACTAGCTAACTATGGCTACACCTTC. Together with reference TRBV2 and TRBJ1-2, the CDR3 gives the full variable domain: EPEVTQTPSHQVTQMGQEVILRCVPISNHLYFYWYRQILGQKVEFLVSFYNNEISEKSEIFDDQFSVERPDGSNFTLKIRSTKLEDSAMYFCASSSQTLANYGYTFGSGTRLTVV.